The clone carrying this T cell receptor (beta chain) has just a few counts. Its target is unknown. This sample was included in a study of cytomegalovirus exposure and HLA in healthy donors. Study context: Across 350 to 400 genotyped donors, more than 75% landed in the Caucasian-associated ancestry cluster.

CDR3 length equals 15 residues. CDR1 and CDR2 from the germline V gene are MNHEY and SMNVEV (reference sequence). Deletions cut 2 bases from V and 4 bases from J, with 13 bases between. PCR used 60 Vbeta primers and 13 Jbeta primers. Profiling relied on immunoSEQ multiplex PCR, and the TCRdb table lists in-frame clones only, not all of them. The sample has a few hundred thousand clones, 65% to 85% seen once. Study outcomes and limitations: Reportedly, TCR beta sequences accurately predicted HLA-A and HLA-B alleles in most subjects. Previous analysis showed most TCR beta V segments were productive about 87% or about 30% of the time.

The clonotype was recovered from a man aged 25 to 45 in good health and CMV-seronegative. This sequence joins TRBV27 and TRBJ2-3; perhaps TRBD2 as D (5 bases). The sequenced sample was PBMCs. CDR3 in amino acids: CASSLDGVSADTQYF. The CDR3 bases are TGTGCCAGCAGTTTAGACGGGGTATCAGCAGATACGCAGTATTTT.